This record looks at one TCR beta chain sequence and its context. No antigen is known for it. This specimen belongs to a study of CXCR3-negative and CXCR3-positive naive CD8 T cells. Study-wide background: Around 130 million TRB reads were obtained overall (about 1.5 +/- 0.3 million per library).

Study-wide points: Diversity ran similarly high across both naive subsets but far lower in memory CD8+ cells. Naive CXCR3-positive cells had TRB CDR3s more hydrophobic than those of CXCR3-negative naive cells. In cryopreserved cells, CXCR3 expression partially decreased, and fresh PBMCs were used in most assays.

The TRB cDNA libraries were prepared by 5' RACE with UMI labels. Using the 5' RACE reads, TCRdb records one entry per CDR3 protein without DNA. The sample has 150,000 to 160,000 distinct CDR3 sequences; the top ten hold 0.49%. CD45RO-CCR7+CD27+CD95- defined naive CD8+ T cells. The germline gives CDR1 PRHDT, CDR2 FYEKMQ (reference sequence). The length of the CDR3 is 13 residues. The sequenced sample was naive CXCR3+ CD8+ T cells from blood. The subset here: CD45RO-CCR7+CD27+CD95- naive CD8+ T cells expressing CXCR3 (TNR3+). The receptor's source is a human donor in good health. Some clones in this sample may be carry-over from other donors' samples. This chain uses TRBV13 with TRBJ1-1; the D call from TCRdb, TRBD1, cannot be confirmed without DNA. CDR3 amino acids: CASSAQGYTEAFF.